The 15 T cell receptor beta chains presented below share a single source sample, sequenced in a study of cytomegalovirus exposure and HLA in healthy donors. The PCR made use of 60 Vbeta and 13 Jbeta primers. This table comes from immunoSEQ multiplex PCR, and its TCRdb copy is limited to in-frame clones, with some not included. This sample has 150,000 to 200,000 clones, with 70% found just once. Input material: PBMCs. Every receptor here comes from a man between 18 and 35 years old in good health and CMV-seropositive.

The chain is built from TRBV4-1 and TRBJ2-1; D is uncertain. Trimming cost V 0 bases and J 1 base, with 4 bases left between them. Germline lookup yields CDR1 MGHRA and CDR2 YSYEKL. The CDR3 covers 14 residues. The CDR3 loop is CASSQDISYNEQFF. Written as DNA, the CDR3 is TGCGCCAGCAGCCAAGATATATCCTACAATGAGCAGTTCTTC.

The chain links TRBV5-1 to TRBJ1-2; 8 nucleotides agree with TRBD1. The CDR3 totals 15 residues. J gave up 10 bases and V 0 bases, and 11 bases lay outside the gene matches. The germline CDR1 and CDR2 sequences are SGHRS and YFSETQ. The CDR3 reads CASSLAAGGEKLYTF. In DNA, the CDR3 is TGCGCCAGCAGCTTGGCCGCAGGGGGCGAAAAGCTCTACACCTTC.

V gene TRBV7-3 combines with J gene TRBJ2-7; no reliable D call. The germline V gene encodes CDR1 SGHTA and CDR2 FQGTGA. There are 14 residues in the CDR3. Trimming shortened V by 4 bases and J by 1 base, and 11 bases separated the two germline ends. The CDR3 sequence is CASSSPRRSYEQYV. CDR3 in DNA: TGTGCCAGCAGCTCGCCGCGGCGATCCTACGAGCAGTACGTC.

The chain is built from TRBV29-1 and TRBJ2-2; D might be TRBD1 (6 bases). Germline V gene lookup returns CDR1 SQVTM and CDR2 ANQGSEA. Trimming shortened V by 5 bases and J by 5 bases, and 9 bases separated the two germline ends. CDR3 size: 12 residues. The CDR3 sequence: CSVNQGTGELFF. The CDR3 DNA sequence: TGCAGCGTTAATCAGGGGACCGGGGAGCTGTTTTTT.

The J gene is TRBJ2-1, the V gene TRBV5-1; 12 bases match TRBD1. Germline CDR1 and CDR2: SGHRS and YFSETQ. The CDR3 has 14 residues. The J segment lost 13 bases and the V segment lost 4 bases, leaving 9 bases of the junction unmatched. The chain's CDR3 is CASSTGTGGYVQFF. The DNA for the CDR3 is TGCGCCAGCAGCACCGGGACAGGGGGCTACGTCCAGTTCTTC.

The genes are TRBV9 and TRBJ1-3; no firm D call. The CDR3 length is 16 residues. V was trimmed by 0 bases and J by 4 bases, leaving 14 bases between them. Germline V gives CDR1 SGDLS, CDR2 YYNGEE. CDR3 sequence (DNA): TGTGCCAGCAGCGTAGGGACTGCCTACTGGGGAAACACCATATATTTT. Translating it yields CASSVGTAYWGNTIYF. Together with reference TRBV9 and TRBJ1-3, the CDR3 gives the full variable domain: DSGVTQTPKHLITATGQRVTLRCSPRSGDLSVYWYQQSLDQGLQFLIQYYNGEERAKGNILERFSAQQFPDLHSELNLSSLELGDSALYFCASSVGTAYWGNTIYFGEGSWLTVV.

This clone has more than one count but fewer than ten. The chain employs TRBV7-9 and TRBJ1-2; a possible D gene is TRBD1 (6 bases). Germline loops: CDR1 SEHNR, CDR2 FQNEAQ (reference sequence). V was cut by 6 bases and J by 6 bases, with 11 bases left in between. CDR3 length: 12 amino acids. In nucleotides, the CDR3 is TGTGCCAGCAGTTTGGACAGCGATGGCTACACCTTC. It translates to CASSLDSDGYTF. The full variable domain, its missing parts supplied by reference TRBV7-9 and TRBJ1-2, is DTGVSQNPRHKITKRGQNVTFRCDPISEHNRLYWYRQTLGQGPEFLTYFQNEAQLEKSRLLSDRFSAERPKGSFSTLEIQRTEQGDSAMYLCASSLDSDGYTFGSGTRLTVV.

The chain has TRBV27 and TRBJ2-2, with D perhaps TRBD1 (5 bases). The germline gives CDR1 MNHEY, CDR2 SMNVEV (reference sequence). This CDR3 comprises 15 residues. The germline V and J ends were trimmed by 4 bases and 1 base, with 10 bases remaining between them. CDR3 sequence: CASSSKTGNTGELFF. CDR3 DNA sequence: TGTGCCAGCAGTTCAAAAACAGGGAACACCGGGGAGCTGTTTTTT.

The chain's CDR3 is CATSADRDNSPLHF. DNA for the CDR3: TGTGCCACCAGTGCAGACAGGGACAATTCACCCCTCCACTTT. This chain joins TRBV15 and TRBJ1-6, with 7 bases fitting TRBD1. The CDR3 runs to 14 residues. Per the germline V gene, CDR1 is LNHNV and CDR2 is YYDKDF (reference sequence). Trimming at V came to 6 bases and at J to 7 bases, leaving 6 bases not matched to a gene. Variable domain in full (rest from reference TRBV15 and TRBJ1-6): DAMVIQNPRYQVTQFGKPVTLSCSQTLNHNVMYWYQQKSSQAPKLLFHYYDKDFNNEADTPDNFQSRRPNTSFCFLDIRSPGLGDTAMYLCATSADRDNSPLHFGNGTRLTVT.

The rearrangement links TRBV7-9 to TRBJ2-1; 10 bases agree with TRBD1. V was clipped by 4 bases and J by 5 bases; unmatched bases: 17. This CDR3 comprises 19 residues. CDR1 is SEHNR and CDR2 is FQNEAQ in the germline V gene (reference sequence). DNA of the CDR3: TGTGCCAGCAGCTCCCGGGACAGGGGCCCCATGCTTCACGACAATGAGCAGTTCTTC. Translating gives CASSSRDRGPMLHDNEQFF. Using reference TRBV7-9 and TRBJ2-1 for the parts outside the CDR3, the full variable domain is DTGVSQNPRHKITKRGQNVTFRCDPISEHNRLYWYRQTLGQGPEFLTYFQNEAQLEKSRLLSDRFSAERPKGSFSTLEIQRTEQGDSAMYLCASSSRDRGPMLHDNEQFFGPGTRLTVL.

V usage is TRBV7-9 and J usage is TRBJ2-1, with no clear D. The V gene's germline CDR1 is SEHNR and CDR2 FQNEAQ (reference sequence). Trimming pared 6 bases from V and 4 bases from J, leaving 13 bases between. The CDR3 has 14 residues. The CDR3 is CASSLLSGYNEQFF. CDR3 nucleotides: TGTGCCAGCAGTCTTTTGTCGGGTTACAATGAGCAGTTCTTC.

V gene TRBV5-1 combines with J gene TRBJ1-2, with D possibly matching TRBD1 (6 bases). The CDR3 totals 13 residues. Germline V CDR1 and CDR2: SGHRS, YFSETQ. Trimming took 5 bases from V and 3 from J, leaving 11 bases between them. The CDR3 DNA reads TGCGCCAGCAGGGGGGCGCGGGACTATGGCTACACCTTC. Residues: CASRGARDYGYTF.

The gene calls are TRBV6-1 and TRBJ1-4; 12 bases match TRBD1. The CDR3 extends over 14 amino acids. V was pared by 7 bases and J by 7 bases, with 4 bases of the junction left unmatched. Germline values: CDR1 MNHNS, CDR2 SASEGT. The CDR3 DNA is TGTGCCAGCACCCGGGACAGGGGGCTTGAAAAACTGTTTTTT. Its protein is CASTRDRGLEKLFF.

The gene calls are TRBV30 and TRBJ2-1; 7 bases agree with TRBD2. CDR3 size: 12 residues. V shed 3 bases, J shed 6 bases, and the junction held 2 bases outside the gene matches. CDR1 is GTSNPN, CDR2 SVGIG, per germline (reference sequence). CDR3 loop: CAWSASGNEQFF. The CDR3 nucleotides read TGTGCCTGGAGCGCTAGCGGCAATGAGCAGTTCTTC.

V is TRBV10-3 and J is TRBJ1-4; the D gene is possibly TRBD1 (6 bases). The CDR3 spans 19 residues. Between the trimmed V and J ends, which lost 2 bases and 0 bases, there was a span of 19 bases. The germline V gene has CDR1 ENHRY and CDR2 SYGVKD. The CDR3 sequence is CAISEGQRLLYTTNEKLFF. The CDR3 DNA reads as TGTGCCATCAGTGAGGGACAGAGACTACTCTATACAACTAATGAAAAACTGTTTTTT.